This T cell receptor (beta chain) was recovered during a study of blood T cell repertoires in COVID-19. This CDR3 is 13 amino acids long. V was pared by 6 bases and J by 5 bases, with 3 bases of the junction left unmatched. Germline V gene lookup returns CDR1 SGHDN and CDR2 FVKESK. Sequencing used immunoSEQ multiplex PCR; TCRdb keeps in-frame clones, though not all of them. The table lists some 250,000 clones, more than 85% of them singletons. Membership in each cohort depended on participant-reported clinical history. The sequence came from a man in his forties who had recovered from COVID-19. Material for sequencing was PBMCs or T cells enriched from blood (not recorded which). This chain links TRBV14 with TRBJ2-5; 10 bases agree with TRBD1. The CDR3 reads CASRGQGTETQYF. The DNA for the CDR3 is TGTGCCAGCAGGGGACAGGGGACCGAGACCCAGTACTTC.